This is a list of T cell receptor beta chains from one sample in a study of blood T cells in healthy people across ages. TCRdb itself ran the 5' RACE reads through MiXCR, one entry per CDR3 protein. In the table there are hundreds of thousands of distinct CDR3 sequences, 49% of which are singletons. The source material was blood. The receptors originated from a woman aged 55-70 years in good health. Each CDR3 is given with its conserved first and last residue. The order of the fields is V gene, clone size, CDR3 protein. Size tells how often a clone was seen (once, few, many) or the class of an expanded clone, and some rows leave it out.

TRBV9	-	CASSAQAVRYGYTF
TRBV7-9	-	CASSLGREGAKNIQYF
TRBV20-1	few	CSAGVGTSGQTIWETQYF
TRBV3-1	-	CASSPGLDPYNEQFF
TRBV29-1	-	CSVGGIGAYEQYF
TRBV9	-	CASSVAAEDTQYF
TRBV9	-	CASSPRAEENIQYF
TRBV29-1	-	CSVGTETGGGEELFF
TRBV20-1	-	CSARQGGSPLHF
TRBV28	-	CASRATPLYGYTF
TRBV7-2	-	CASSPGTSALYEQYF
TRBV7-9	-	CASSLPSGSSNEQFF
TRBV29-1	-	CSVDQGGVYNEQYF
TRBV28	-	CASSFWASANRGNEQFF
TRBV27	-	CASSVSVYNEQFF
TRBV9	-	CASSVVVNEQFF
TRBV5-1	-	CASSFGGRQTYEQYF
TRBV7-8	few	CASSLRGNGYTF
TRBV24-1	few	CATSDFLGRSTDTQYF
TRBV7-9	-	CASSQGADEQYF
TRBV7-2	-	CVSSPGLLQNEQFF
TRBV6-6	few	CASSETGIDGYTF
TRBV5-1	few	CASSLGTGLFYNEQFF
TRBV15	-	CATSPSGSIADTQYF
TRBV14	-	CASSHSGSLYNEQYF
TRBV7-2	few	CASSEGAGAGSYEQYF
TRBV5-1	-	CASSLESISGRQGTQYF
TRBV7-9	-	CASSPRTGGRIAEQYF
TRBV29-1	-	CSVAEGVSGYTF
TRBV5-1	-	CASSIPGAEKLFF
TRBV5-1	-	CASSLKYTGELFF
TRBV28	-	CASSTQGAGETQYF
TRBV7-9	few	CASSLGLLAGGSYEQYF
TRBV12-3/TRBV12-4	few	CASSLKRWGLAQETQYF
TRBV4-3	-	CASSRLLGTGEFGTQYF
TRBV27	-	CASSPLAALRETQYF
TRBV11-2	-	CASSLGFAGAEETQYF
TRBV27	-	CASSFWDRVNEQFF
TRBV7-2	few	CASSHPSGHDNEQFF
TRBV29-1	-	CSVDTGALETQYF
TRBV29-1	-	CSVTGRAGIYEQFF
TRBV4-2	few	CASSQDPNEQFF
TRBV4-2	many	CASSQGDRALGDSNQPQHF
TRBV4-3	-	CASSQDGRFQETQFF
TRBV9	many	CASSVGTGDFGYTF
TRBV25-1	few	CASSDRTGKLNTGELFF